A single sample is the source of the 16 T cell receptor beta chains below, sequenced in a study of response to subunit inactivated influenza vaccine (dated by TCRdb to the late 2010s). Libraries were constructed by RT-PCR. Sequencing used an Illumina HiSeq 2500. TCRdb cleaned the public reads at Q25 with fastp, built clones with MiXCR and kept in-frame beta chains. Duplicate CDR3 protein sequences are folded into a single record with the most common DNA and genes. The sample table shows around 790,000 distinct CDR3 sequences, and 21% are seen once. Clones ranked in the top ten supply roughly 10% of the sample. The sample in question was PBMCs from blood, obtained 5 days after vaccination. These receptors all come from a man over 45 who received an inactivated influenza vaccine. Donor details come from another sample of the same person, matched by shared clones.

This clonotype was seen a handful of times. The V and J genes are TRBV6-1 and TRBJ2-3; TRBD1 might be the D (6 bases). The CDR3 sequence is 14 residues long. The germline V and J ends were trimmed by 3 bases and 2 bases, with 9 bases remaining between them. Germline CDR1 MNHNS, CDR2 SASEGT. The CDR3 region is CASSDRGPTDTQYF. The CDR3 region has the DNA TGTGCCAGCAGTGACAGGGGACCCACAGATACGCAGTATTTT.

The chain uses TRBV5-6 and TRBJ2-1; D tentatively fits TRBD1 or TRBD2 (5 bases each). CDR1 and CDR2 from the germline V gene are SGHDT and YYEEEE. V was clipped by 2 bases and J by 3 bases, with 15 bases between them. The CDR3 has 16 residues. CDR3 residues: CASSLIYGTGYNEQFF. CDR3 DNA: TGTGCCAGCAGCTTAATTTACGGGACGGGCTACAATGAGCAGTTCTTC.

The genes are TRBV6-1 and TRBJ2-1, with D possibly matching TRBD2 (6 bases). Germline V gene data show CDR1 as MNHNS and CDR2 as SASEGT. The CDR3 runs to 15 residues. V was clipped by 7 bases and J by 2 bases, with 15 bases between them. CDR3 residues: CASTNGRDAYNEQFF. In DNA, the CDR3 is TGTGCCAGCACCAACGGGCGGGACGCCTACAATGAGCAGTTCTTC.

The V gene is TRBV20-1, the J gene TRBJ2-3; D unclear. CDR1 is DFQATT, CDR2 SNEGSKA, per germline (reference sequence). V lost 6 bases, J lost 2 bases, and 12 bases lay in between. The CDR3 covers 13 residues. CDR3 protein: CSARSDNTDTQYF. The CDR3 DNA follows: TGCAGTGCCCGCTCCGACAACACAGATACGCAGTATTTT.

This clonotype appeared a few times. The genes are TRBV7-2 and TRBJ2-6; D possibly uses TRBD1 or TRBD2 (6 bases each). V lost 0 bases and J lost 0, with 12 bases in between. CDR3 length: 18 amino acids. CDR1 and CDR2 from the germline V gene are SGHTA and FQGNSA. CDR3 sequence: CASSLAGGQYSGANVLTF. The CDR3 DNA reads TGTGCCAGCAGCTTAGCGGGGGGACAATACTCTGGGGCCAACGTCCTGACTTTC.

The chain employs TRBV29-1 and TRBJ2-7, with 9 bases identical to TRBD2. Germline CDR1 reads SQVTM; CDR2 reads ANQGSEA. The CDR3 is made up of 14 amino acids. Unmatched junction bases numbered 7, after V lost 1 base and J lost 6 bases. The CDR3 loop reads CSVEGGSGSAEQYF. The CDR3 DNA is TGCAGCGTTGAAGGGGGTAGCGGGAGTGCCGAGCAGTACTTC.

The V and J genes are TRBV10-3 and TRBJ2-7; 11 positions match TRBD2. Germline CDR1 reads ENHRY; CDR2 reads SYGVKD. The ends lost 3 bases at V and 2 bases at J; junction bases unmatched: 18. The CDR3 is 20 residues long. The CDR3 protein is CAISDAGTGMTSGATYEQYF. CDR3 nucleotide sequence: TGTGCCATCAGTGACGCCGGGACAGGGATGACTAGCGGGGCGACCTACGAGCAGTACTTC.

This clonotype was detected only a few times. This chain links TRBV20-1 with TRBJ2-7; 8 bases line up with TRBD1. Germline-derived CDR1 and CDR2 are DFQATT and SNEGSKA (reference sequence). Germline trimming cut 0 bases from V and 3 bases from J; bases unmatched to any gene: 4. The CDR3 contains 14 residues. CDR3 DNA sequence: TGCAGTGCTAGAGATTACACAGGGGGCTACGAGCAGTACTTC. Amino acid sequence: CSARDYTGGYEQYF.

The rearrangement uses TRBV12-3 or TRBV12-4 and TRBJ2-7; D might be TRBD2 (7 bases). CDR3 size: 14 residues. V lost 3 bases and J lost 4, with 13 bases in between. The CDR3 spells CASSLGGGRYEQYF. CDR3 bases: TGTGCCAGCAGTTTGGGGGGGGGCCGTTACGAGCAGTACTTC.

This chain links TRBV9 with TRBJ2-3, with 8 bases aligning to TRBD2. V lost 0 bases to trimming and J lost 4 bases; unmatched junction nucleotides: 4. The length of the CDR3 is 15 residues. Germline lookup yields CDR1 SGDLS and CDR2 YYNGEE. CDR3 protein: CASSVEAGVSDTQYF. The DNA for the CDR3 is TGTGCCAGCAGCGTAGAAGCGGGAGTGTCAGATACGCAGTATTTT.

This clonotype was seen repeatedly, ten times or more. The chain recombines TRBV12-3 or TRBV12-4 with TRBJ2-7, with D perhaps TRBD1 or TRBD2 (5 bases each). CDR3 length: 14 residues. V was shortened by 3 bases and J by 1 base, with 10 bases between the two germline ends. The CDR3 loop is CASSFGTKSYEQYF. The CDR3, as DNA: TGTGCCAGCAGTTTTGGGACCAAATCCTACGAGCAGTACTTC.

Worth noting for this clonotype: This may be a read error, as it is one base from a much larger clone. This chain links TRBV12-3 or TRBV12-4 with TRBJ2-1, with a tentative D call TRBD1 (5 bases). The CDR3 runs 15 residues. This chain's CDR3 is CASSLNSPGYKEQFF. CDR3 sequence (DNA): TGTGCCAGCAGTTTAAACTCACCAGGGTACAAAGAGCAGTTCTTC.

This sequence joins TRBV7-2 and TRBJ2-2; 7 bases are a match to TRBD1. The germline V gene encodes CDR1 SGHTA and CDR2 FQGNSA. CDR3 size: 15 residues. Trimming at V came to 3 bases and at J to 3 bases, leaving 4 bases not matched to a gene. CDR3 nucleotide sequence: TGTGCCAGCAGCTTTAGGGGGCTTGACACCGGGGAGCTGTTTTTT. This translates into CASSFRGLDTGELFF.

The chain uses TRBV12-3 or TRBV12-4 and TRBJ1-5, with TRBD1 matching 7 bases. The V and J ends lost 5 bases and 1 base, in that order; junction bases with no gene match: 8. The CDR3 has 16 amino acids. CDR3 DNA sequence: TGTGCCAGCAGTATAAGACAGGGTGCGAGCAATCAGCCCCAGCATTTT. This translates into CASSIRQGASNQPQHF.

The chain combines TRBV20-1 with TRBJ2-7, with 9 bases aligning to TRBD2. Germline V gene lookup returns CDR1 DFQATT and CDR2 SNEGSKA (reference sequence). The ends lost 3 bases at V and 5 bases at J; junction bases unmatched: 8. The CDR3 loop spans 14 amino acids. CDR3 sequence (DNA): TGCAGTGCTAGGAAGGCGGGGGGGCCCCACGAGCAGTACTTC. Translated, it gives CSARKAGGPHEQYF.

This clonotype was seen many times. This chain uses TRBV15 with TRBJ2-1, with D possibly being TRBD2 (5 bases). CDR3 length: 16 residues. V lost 2 bases to trimming and J lost 0 bases, with 11 bases between them. CDR1 and CDR2 from the germline V gene are LNHNV and YYDKDF (reference sequence). CDR3 DNA: TGTGCCACCAGCAGACCCTCGGGAAGCTCCTACAATGAGCAGTTCTTC. Residues: CATSRPSGSSYNEQFF. The whole variable domain, filled in from reference TRBV15 and TRBJ2-1, reads DAMVIQNPRYQVTQFGKPVTLSCSQTLNHNVMYWYQQKSSQAPKLLFHYYDKDFNNEADTPDNFQSRRPNTSFCFLDIRSPGLGDTAMYLCATSRPSGSSYNEQFFGPGTRLTVL.